The clone carrying this TCR beta chain was observed many times. The antigen is undetermined. This record comes from a study of T cells in Graves' hyperthyroidism and ophthalmopathy. Study-wide results and limits: The authors' 13 V-J model separated ophthalmopathy from stable hyperthyroidism. Among thyroid clonotypes expanded above 0.001, most also appeared in blood.

Those patients with uncontrolled infection, other autoimmune disease, pregnancy or lactation were excluded. Clinical symptoms, serum thyroxine and TRAb, thyroid ultrasound and orbital computed tomography were used for the diagnoses. Amplification yielded TCR beta CDR3 regions, with RNA transcripts as the source. Carried out on the TCR CDR3, a first-round RT-PCR used the HTBI primer set. TCRdb itself ran the multiplex PCR reads through MiXCR, one entry per CDR3 protein. The sample lists approximately 400,000 distinct CDR3 sequences; under 15% were seen once. V shed 1 base, J shed 3 bases, and the junction held 2 bases outside the gene matches. CDR3 size: 13 residues. The germline V gene encodes CDR1 DFQATT and CDR2 SNEGSKA (reference sequence).

The TCR sequence derives from a woman younger than 45 with Graves' hyperthyroidism. The rearrangement joins TRBV20-1 to TRBJ2-5; 7 bases map to TRBD2. Sequenced sample: blood. In DNA, the CDR3 is TGCAGTGCTAGAGCGGGGGGAAAAGAGACCCAGTACTTC. Amino acids: CSARAGGKETQYF.